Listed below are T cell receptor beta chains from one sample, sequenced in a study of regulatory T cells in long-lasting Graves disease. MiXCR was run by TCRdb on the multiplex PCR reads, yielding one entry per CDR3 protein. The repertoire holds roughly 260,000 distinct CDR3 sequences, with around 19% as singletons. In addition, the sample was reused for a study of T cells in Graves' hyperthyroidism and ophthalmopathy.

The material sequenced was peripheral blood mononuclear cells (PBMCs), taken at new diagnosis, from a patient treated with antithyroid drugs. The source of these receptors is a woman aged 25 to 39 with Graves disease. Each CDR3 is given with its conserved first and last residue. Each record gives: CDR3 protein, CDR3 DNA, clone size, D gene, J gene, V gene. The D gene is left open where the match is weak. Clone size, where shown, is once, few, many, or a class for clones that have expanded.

CDR3 protein: CASSRGGGENTGELFF
CDR3 DNA: TGTGCCAGCAGCCGGGGGGGCGGGGAAAACACCGGGGAGCTGTTTTTT
clone size: .
D gene: .
J gene: TRBJ2-2
V gene: TRBV4-2

CDR3 protein: CASSFGSGSYPTYEQYF
CDR3 DNA: TGCGCCAGCAGCTTTGGGTCCGGGAGTTATCCCACCTACGAGCAGTACTTC
clone size: few
D gene: .
J gene: TRBJ2-7
V gene: TRBV5-1

CDR3 protein: CASSFGQPGEKLFF
CDR3 DNA: TGTGCCAGCAGCTTCGGTCAGCCGGGTGAAAAACTGTTTTTT
clone size: many
D gene: .
J gene: TRBJ1-4
V gene: TRBV7-9

CDR3 protein: CSAYQGSADTQYF
CDR3 DNA: TGCAGTGCTTACCAGGGGAGCGCAGATACGCAGTATTTT
clone size: .
D gene: .
J gene: TRBJ2-3
V gene: TRBV20-1

CDR3 protein: CASSTRDWETQYF
CDR3 DNA: TGTGCCAGTAGTACCAGGGATTGGGAGACCCAGTACTTC
clone size: .
D gene: .
J gene: TRBJ2-5
V gene: TRBV19

CDR3 protein: CASSYSGRGGSYNEQFF
CDR3 DNA: TGTGCCAGCAGTTACTCAGGGCGGGGGGGCTCTTACAATGAGCAGTTCTTC
clone size: .
D gene: TRBD2
J gene: TRBJ2-1
V gene: TRBV6-2/TRBV6-3

CDR3 protein: CASSESIFYGYTF
CDR3 DNA: TGCGCCAGCAGTGAGTCCATCTTCTATGGCTACACCTTC
clone size: many
D gene: .
J gene: TRBJ1-2
V gene: TRBV10-1

CDR3 protein: CASSIFSGSNNGGYTF
CDR3 DNA: TGTGCCAGTAGTATCTTCTCGGGATCAAACAACGGCGGCTACACCTTC
clone size: few
D gene: .
J gene: TRBJ1-2
V gene: TRBV19

CDR3 protein: CASSRTPTSPGGYNEQFF
CDR3 DNA: TGTGCCAGCAGCCGTACCCCAACTAGCCCGGGCGGATACAATGAGCAGTTCTTC
clone size: many
D gene: .
J gene: TRBJ2-1
V gene: TRBV7-3

CDR3 protein: CASTARGADTEAFF
CDR3 DNA: TGTGCCAGCACCGCGAGGGGGGCGGACACTGAAGCTTTCTTT
clone size: .
D gene: .
J gene: TRBJ1-1
V gene: TRBV6-1

CDR3 protein: CAVTGTGVFNEQFF
CDR3 DNA: TGTGCCGTTACCGGGACAGGGGTGTTCAATGAGCAGTTCTTC
clone size: many
D gene: TRBD1
J gene: TRBJ2-1
V gene: TRBV27

CDR3 protein: CASSYSKLAGGPGSDTQYF
CDR3 DNA: TGTGCCAGCAGTTACTCGAAACTAGCGGGGGGGCCGGGTTCAGATACGCAGTATTTT
clone size: .
D gene: TRBD2
J gene: TRBJ2-3
V gene: TRBV6-2/TRBV6-3

CDR3 protein: CASSRNADNEQFF
CDR3 DNA: TGTGCCAGCTCTCGGAATGCGGACAATGAGCAGTTCTTC
clone size: many
D gene: .
J gene: TRBJ2-1
V gene: TRBV12-3/TRBV12-4

CDR3 protein: CAWTTGRDTEAFF
CDR3 DNA: TGTGCCTGGACCACAGGGAGGGACACTGAAGCTTTCTTT
clone size: .
D gene: .
J gene: TRBJ1-1
V gene: TRBV30

CDR3 protein: CASSPRTGGTYEQYF
CDR3 DNA: TGTGCCAGCAGCCCACGGACAGGGGGCACCTACGAGCAGTACTTC
clone size: few
D gene: TRBD1
J gene: TRBJ2-7
V gene: TRBV7-6

CDR3 protein: CASSPQGGLGNQPQHF
CDR3 DNA: TGTGCCAGCAGCCCCCAGGGGGGGTTGGGCAATCAGCCCCAGCATTTT
clone size: many
D gene: TRBD1
J gene: TRBJ1-5
V gene: TRBV11-2

CDR3 protein: CASSKAASGGAARDTQYF
CDR3 DNA: TGTGCCAGCAGCAAAGCGGCTAGCGGGGGGGCCGCAAGGGATACGCAGTATTTT
clone size: .
D gene: TRBD2
J gene: TRBJ2-3
V gene: TRBV7-8

CDR3 protein: CASRGGTSYNEQFF
CDR3 DNA: TGTGCCAGTAGGGGGGGGACCTCCTACAATGAGCAGTTCTTC
clone size: .
D gene: TRBD2
J gene: TRBJ2-1
V gene: TRBV19

CDR3 protein: CASSVDRGFYGYTF
CDR3 DNA: TGTGCCAGCAGCGTCGACAGGGGGTTTTATGGCTACACCTTC
clone size: .
D gene: TRBD1
J gene: TRBJ1-2
V gene: TRBV13

CDR3 protein: CASSRGSGTDTQYF
CDR3 DNA: TGTGCCAGCAGCCGGGGGTCGGGCACAGATACGCAGTATTTT
clone size: .
D gene: .
J gene: TRBJ2-3
V gene: TRBV7-3

CDR3 protein: CSAFPPGVGYTF
CDR3 DNA: TGCAGTGCTTTCCCTCCGGGAGTAGGCTACACCTTC
clone size: many
D gene: .
J gene: TRBJ1-2
V gene: TRBV20-1

CDR3 protein: CSVEESGRQGQGF
CDR3 DNA: TGCAGCGTTGAAGAATCTGGGCGGCAGGGTCAAGGGTTC
clone size: .
D gene: .
J gene: TRBJ1-2
V gene: TRBV29-1